The 29 T cell receptor beta chains listed next were all sequenced from one sample in a study of cytomegalovirus exposure and HLA in healthy donors. PCR was performed using 60 Vbeta and 13 Jbeta primers. Libraries were prepared by immunoSEQ multiplex PCR; TCRdb keeps only in-frame clonotypes and omits some of them. This table has about 130,000 clones, roughly 80% appearing once. Material for sequencing was PBMCs. All receptors come from a man over 45 in good health and CMV-seronegative.

This clone was observed a few times. J is TRBJ2-3 and V is TRBV5-1; 10 bases line up with TRBD2. Germline values: CDR1 SGHRS, CDR2 YFSETQ. This CDR3 spans 17 amino acids. The V segment lost 2 bases and the J segment 3 bases; nucleotides outside the gene matches: 9. CDR3 in amino acids: CASSFGIAGGTTDTQYF. The CDR3, as DNA: TGCGCCAGCAGCTTCGGAATAGCGGGAGGTACTACAGATACGCAGTATTTT.

The chain employs TRBV25-1 and TRBJ1-2; tentative D call: TRBD1 (5 bases). The V end was cut by 2 bases, the J end by 2 bases, with 9 bases between. Germline CDR1 is MGHDK and CDR2 is SYGVNS. CDR3 length equals 14 residues. The CDR3 here is CASSEQGGNYGYTF. DNA for the CDR3: TGTGCCAGCAGTGAACAGGGAGGGAACTATGGCTACACCTTC.

The chain employs TRBV28 and TRBJ1-4, with D hard to call. V dropped 3 bases and J dropped 3 bases, with 5 bases sitting between them. The CDR3 length is 13 residues. The germline gives CDR1 MDHEN, CDR2 SYDVKM. The CDR3 bases are TGTGCCAGCAGTTTTCAGGCTAATGAAAAACTGTTTTTT. Its translation: CASSFQANEKLFF.

The gene calls are TRBV6-6 and TRBJ1-2, with 9 bases that match TRBD1. Looked up from germline, CDR1 is MNHNY and CDR2 is SVGAGI (reference sequence). V lost 0 bases to trimming and J lost 2 bases; unmatched junction nucleotides: 1. The CDR3 spans 15 residues. The chain's CDR3 is CASSYSGTGNYGYTF. The CDR3, as DNA: TGTGCCAGCAGTTACTCAGGGACAGGGAACTATGGCTACACCTTC.

The CDR3 sequence is CASSPGQGISYEQYF. The CDR3 region has the DNA TGCGCCAGCAGCCCGGGACAGGGTATCTCCTACGAGCAGTACTTC. The chain is built from TRBV5-1 and TRBJ2-7, with TRBD1 matching 9 bases. The CDR3 is made up of 15 amino acids. J gave up 0 bases and V 4 bases, and 5 bases lay outside the gene matches. CDR1 and CDR2 from the germline V gene are SGHRS and YFSETQ. Full variable domain (outside the CDR3, taken from reference TRBV5-1 and TRBJ2-7): KAGVTQTPRYLIKTRGQQVTLSCSPISGHRSVSWYQQTPGQGLQFLFEYFSETQRNKGNFPGRFSGRQFSNSRSEMNVSTLELGDSALYLCASSPGQGISYEQYFGPGTRLTVT.

The chain links TRBV5-1 to TRBJ2-7; a possible D gene is TRBD1 (5 bases). The length of the CDR3 is 15 residues. Germline lookup yields CDR1 SGHRS and CDR2 YFSETQ. The ends were cut back, 1 base at V and 2 bases at J, with 13 bases in the middle. CDR3 loop: CASSLTGSGPYEQYF. The DNA of the CDR3 is TGCGCCAGCAGCTTGACAGGATCCGGGCCCTACGAGCAGTACTTC.

This sequence joins TRBV7-9 and TRBJ1-1; D may be TRBD1 (5 bases). The CDR3 is 14 residues long. Trimming took off 4 bases at V and 6 bases at J, with 15 bases between the two ends. CDR1 SEHNR and CDR2 FQNEAQ come from the germline V gene (reference sequence). CDR3 in amino acids: CASSSLRGVAEAFF. CDR3 sequence (DNA): TGTGCCAGCAGCTCCCTTCGGGGGGTGGCTGAAGCTTTCTTT. Together with reference TRBV7-9 and TRBJ1-1, the CDR3 gives the full variable domain: DTGVSQNPRHKITKRGQNVTFRCDPISEHNRLYWYRQTLGQGPEFLTYFQNEAQLEKSRLLSDRFSAERPKGSFSTLEIQRTEQGDSAMYLCASSSLRGVAEAFFGQGTRLTVV.

The chain recombines TRBV19 with TRBJ2-1; 11 positions match TRBD2. J lost 3 bases, V lost 5 bases, and 6 bases had no gene match. The CDR3 length is 16 residues. Germline CDR1 LNHDA, CDR2 SQIVND (reference sequence). The CDR3 loop is CASSSTSGTFYNEQFF. Written as DNA, the CDR3 is TGTGCCAGTAGTTCGACTAGCGGGACTTTCTACAATGAGCAGTTCTTC. The full variable domain, with the rest looked up from reference TRBV19 and TRBJ2-1, is DGGITQSPKYLFRKEGQNVTLSCEQNLNHDAMYWYRQDPGQGLRLIYYSQIVNDFQKGDIAEGYSVSREKKESFPLTVTSAQKNPTAFYLCASSSTSGTFYNEQFFGPGTRLTVL.

This clone was counted a few times. The chain joins TRBV10-2 to TRBJ2-3; 13 bases fit TRBD2. Germline loops: CDR1 WSHSY, CDR2 SAAADI. J lost 5 bases, V lost 8 bases, and 4 bases had no gene match. The CDR3 contains 14 residues. The CDR3 sequence: CASSGLAGIDTQYF. The CDR3 coding sequence is TGCGCCAGCTCGGGACTAGCGGGGATAGATACGCAGTATTTT.

The chain carries TRBV6-5 and TRBJ1-4; TRBD1 aligns across 9 bases. CDR3 length equals 14 residues. Germline values: CDR1 MNHEY, CDR2 SVGAGI. The junction had 0 bases not matched to a gene; V was cut back by 6 bases and J by 1 base. CDR3 amino acids: CASRDRGTNEKLFF. The CDR3 DNA follows: TGTGCCAGCAGGGACAGGGGAACTAATGAAAAACTGTTTTTT.

V gene TRBV5-1 combines with J gene TRBJ2-7; perhaps TRBD1 as D (7 bases). Trimming left V 0 bases short and J 1 base short, with 11 bases between. There are 15 residues in the CDR3. The germline CDR1 and CDR2 sequences are SGHRS and YFSETQ. CDR3 loop: CASSLEPGGSYEQYF. CDR3 nucleotides: TGCGCCAGCAGCTTGGAACCAGGGGGGTCCTACGAGCAGTACTTC.

For the CDR3, the DNA is TGTGCCAGTAGTATTGCGGCGGGACAGGCCAAAGAGCAGTTCTTC. Its translation: CASSIAAGQAKEQFF. V is TRBV19 and J is TRBJ2-1, with 8 bases that match TRBD1. This CDR3 spans 15 amino acids. Germline values: CDR1 LNHDA, CDR2 SQIVND (reference sequence). V lost 3 bases, J lost 10 bases, and 11 bases stayed unmatched.

The V call is TRBV18, the J call TRBJ1-5; TRBD1 aligns across 10 bases. Germline values: CDR1 KGHSH, CDR2 LQKENI. The junction had 3 bases not matched to a gene; V was cut back by 5 bases and J by 5 bases. This CDR3 is built from 14 residues. CDR3 sequence: CASSDGQGDQPQHF. Here the CDR3 DNA reads TGTGCCAGCTCAGACGGACAGGGGGATCAGCCCCAGCATTTT. Using reference TRBV18 and TRBJ1-5 for the parts outside the CDR3, the full variable domain is NAGVMQNPRHLVRRRGQEARLRCSPMKGHSHVYWYRQLPEEGLKFMVYLQKENIIDESGMPKERFSAEFPKEGPSILRIQQVVRGDSAAYFCASSDGQGDQPQHFGDGTRLSIL.

This clone was recorded a few times. The J gene is TRBJ1-4, the V gene TRBV30, with D possibly matching TRBD1 (6 bases). The germline V gene has CDR1 GTSNPN and CDR2 SVGIG (reference sequence). CDR3 length: 13 residues. The ends were cut back, 4 bases at V and 4 bases at J, with 10 bases in the middle. The CDR3 loop is CAWKGDGNEKLFF. The CDR3, as DNA: TGTGCCTGGAAGGGGGACGGTAATGAAAAACTGTTTTTT. Drawing the rest from reference TRBV30 and TRBJ1-4, the complete variable domain is SQTIHQWPATLVQPVGSPLSLECTVEGTSNPNLYWYRQAAGRGLQLLFYSVGIGQISSEVPQNLSASRPQDRQFILSSKKLLLSDSGFYLCAWKGDGNEKLFFGSGTQLSVL.

The chain has TRBV28 and TRBJ1-2; possible D gene TRBD1, 6 bases. From germline, CDR1 is MDHEN and CDR2 SYDVKM. V lost 7 bases to trimming and J lost 2 bases, with 14 bases between them. The CDR3 covers 14 residues. CDR3 coding DNA: TGTGCCAGCAAGGACAGCCAGATAAACTATGGCTACACCTTC. It specifies CASKDSQINYGYTF.

The table lists this clone with a few counts. This chain connects TRBV28 to TRBJ2-1; perhaps TRBD1 as D (5 bases). This CDR3 spans 14 amino acids. Germline CDR1 is MDHEN and CDR2 is SYDVKM. The V end lost 6 bases, the J end lost 8 bases, and 17 bases lay between the germline ends. The CDR3 coding sequence is TGTGCCAGCAGCCTCCTGACGGACAACTATGAGCAGTTCTTC. This sequence encodes CASSLLTDNYEQFF.

The chain carries TRBV7-9 and TRBJ1-3; 7 nucleotides match TRBD1. Trimming removed 5 bases from V and 3 bases from J; junction bases left unmatched: 4. Germline V gene lookup returns CDR1 SEHNR and CDR2 FQNEAQ (reference sequence). The CDR3 is 14 amino acids. The CDR3 sequence is CASSHGQVGNTIYF. The CDR3 coding sequence is TGTGCCAGCAGCCACGGACAGGTTGGAAACACCATATATTTT.

The chain uses TRBV11-2 and TRBJ2-7, with D possibly TRBD1 on 6 matching bases. CDR1 is SGHAT and CDR2 is FQNNGV in the germline V gene. V lost 5 bases to trimming and J lost 3 bases, with 14 bases between them. This CDR3 contains 14 residues. CDR3 amino acids: CASSQGTPNYEQYF. The CDR3 coding sequence is TGTGCCAGCAGCCAAGGGACACCAAACTACGAGCAGTACTTC.

The CDR3 is CASSLSGAGAGQFF. CDR3 coding DNA: TGTGCCAGCAGCTTATCGGGAGCGGGAGCAGGGCAGTTCTTC. The rearrangement uses TRBV7-9 and TRBJ2-1, with 8 bases lining up with TRBD2. The germline V gene has CDR1 SEHNR and CDR2 FQNEAQ (reference sequence). V was pared by 2 bases and J by 12 bases, with 9 bases of the junction left unmatched. The CDR3 length is 14 residues.

This chain connects TRBV2 to TRBJ1-1, with D maybe TRBD1 (6 bases). There are 14 residues in the CDR3. V was clipped by 5 bases and J by 4 bases, with 14 bases between them. From germline, CDR1 is SNHLY and CDR2 FYNNEI. CDR3 nucleotides: TGTGCCAGCAGTAGAGATACAGGGTTCACTGAAGCTTTCTTT. It encodes CASSRDTGFTEAFF.

With regard to this clone: Compared with germline, one end of the junction differs, possibly owing to a read error. The chain combines TRBV7-9 with TRBJ2-7; D uncertain. Germline CDR1 is SEHNR and CDR2 is FQNEAQ (reference sequence). CDR3 length equals 12 residues. Here the CDR3 reads CSSSFTGYEQYF. The CDR3 region has the DNA TGTTCCAGCAGCTTTACCGGTTACGAGCAGTACTTC.

This chain joins TRBV18 and TRBJ2-2; 10 positions agree with TRBD1. Germline V gene sequence: CDR1 KGHSH, CDR2 LQKENI. The CDR3 consists of 16 residues. V lost 3 bases to trimming and J lost 7 bases; unmatched junction nucleotides: 8. This chain's CDR3 is CASSPRGQGSIGELFF. The CDR3 DNA reads as TGTGCCAGCTCACCTAGGGGACAGGGGAGCATCGGGGAGCTGTTTTTT.

This clone appeared a single time. The chain has TRBV30 and TRBJ1-1, with D possibly being TRBD1 (5 bases). The CDR3 consists of 12 residues. With 6 bases removed from V and 4 bases from J, the gap between germline ends came to 12 bases. Germline CDR1 and CDR2: GTSNPN and SVGIG (reference sequence). CDR3 in DNA: TGTGCCTGCGCCAGTGGGGCCACTGAAGCTTTCTTT. It yields the protein CACASGATEAFF.

This clone turned up a few times. The rearrangement uses TRBV28 and TRBJ2-2, with 7 bases aligning to TRBD2. Germline CDR1 MDHEN, CDR2 SYDVKM. The CDR3 totals 13 residues. V shed 6 bases and J 4 bases; nucleotides not matched to a gene: 2. The CDR3: CASRSSGTGELFF. The CDR3 nucleotides are TGTGCCAGCAGATCTAGCGGCACCGGGGAGCTGTTTTTT.

The genes are TRBV19 and TRBJ2-2, with 8 bases that match TRBD2. The V gene's germline CDR1 is LNHDA and CDR2 SQIVND (reference sequence). The V and J ends lost 2 bases and 6 bases, in that order; junction bases with no gene match: 5. This CDR3 contains 15 residues. CDR3 in amino acids: CASSIRREVAGELFF. The CDR3 region has the DNA TGTGCCAGTAGTATACGGCGGGAGGTGGCCGGGGAGCTGTTTTTT.

The rearrangement joins TRBV28 to TRBJ2-5; D uncertain. The CDR3 spans 15 residues. V was trimmed by 5 bases and J by 1 base, leaving 14 bases between them. Germline values: CDR1 MDHEN, CDR2 SYDVKM. The CDR3 is CASSPTWHTQETQYF. The CDR3 DNA reads as TGTGCCAGCAGTCCAACATGGCACACCCAAGAGACCCAGTACTTC.

The rearrangement uses TRBV10-3 and TRBJ1-5; TRBD1 might be the D (6 bases). V lost 2 bases and J 1 base, leaving 9 bases between the germline ends. Germline V gives CDR1 ENHRY, CDR2 SYGVKD. The CDR3 is 15 residues long. Here the CDR3 reads CAISEAGQSNQPQHF. CDR3 coding DNA: TGTGCCATCAGTGAGGCAGGACAGAGCAATCAGCCCCAGCATTTT.

This clone has more than one count but fewer than ten. The CDR3 bases are TGTGCCAGCATTTCGACAGGGGGCCGCACTGAAGCTTTCTTT. Residues: CASISTGGRTEAFF. V gene TRBV6-5 combines with J gene TRBJ1-1; 10 bases agree with TRBD1. Trimming cost V 7 bases and J 4 bases; bases outside gene matches: 6. This CDR3 is built from 14 residues. CDR1 is MNHEY and CDR2 is SVGAGI in the germline V gene.

This clone appeared a single time. The junction departs from germline at one end; a sequencing error may be responsible. In DNA form, the CDR3 reads TGTGCCAGCAGCGTAGAACTAGCGGGAACTCCTCTCTTCTTC. Its protein product is CASSVELAGTPLFF. The V and J genes are TRBV9 and TRBJ2-7, with 10 bases fitting TRBD2. Per the germline V gene, CDR1 is SGDLS and CDR2 is YYNGEE. This CDR3 has 14 residues. The variable domain in full, completed from reference TRBV9 and TRBJ2-7, reads DSGVTQTPKHLITATGQRVTLRCSPRSGDLSVYWYQQSLDQGLQFLIQYYNGEERAKGNILERFSAQQFPDLHSELNLSSLELGDSALYFCASSVELAGTPLFFGPGTRLTVT.